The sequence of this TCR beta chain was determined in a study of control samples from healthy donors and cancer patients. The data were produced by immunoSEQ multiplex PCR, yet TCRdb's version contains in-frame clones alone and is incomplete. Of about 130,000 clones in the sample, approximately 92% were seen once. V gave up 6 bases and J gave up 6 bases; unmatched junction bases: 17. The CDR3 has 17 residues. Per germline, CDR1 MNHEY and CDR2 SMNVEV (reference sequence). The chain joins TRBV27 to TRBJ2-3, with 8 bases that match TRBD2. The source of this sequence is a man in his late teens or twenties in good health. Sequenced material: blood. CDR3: CASRTLLAGGNGDTQYF. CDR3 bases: TGTGCCAGCAGAACCCTGCTGGCGGGGGGAAATGGCGATACGCAGTATTTT.